This TCR beta chain was captured in a study of CD8 T cell repertoires and HIV-1 epitope variants. Study background: T cells were stimulated with Twenty-five Gag and Nef peptides separately. The baseline condition was 1M T cells left uncultured.

V was trimmed by 1 base and J by 4 bases, leaving 11 bases between them. This CDR3 contains 15 residues. Germline lookup yields CDR1 SGHVS and CDR2 FQNEAQ. Study outcomes and limitations: Nef KF9 drew about five clonotypes and HW9 one, without TAALDMSHF responses.

About this clone itself: The antigen is undetermined.

Sequencing of TCR beta CDR3 used immunoSEQ survey depth. Some clones are missing from TCRdb's copy, which holds only in-frame ones; the method was immunoSEQ multiplex PCR. The sample yields under 6,000 clones, about 63% seen once. Input material: cultured CD8+ T cells derived from PBMCs. This receptor was obtained from a male donor with HIV. V usage is TRBV7-8 and J usage is TRBJ2-1; D possibly corresponds to TRBD2 (5 bases). The CDR3 DNA reads as TGTGCCAGCAGCTTAGAGAGCGGTACTTACAATGAGCAGTTCTTC. Translating it yields CASSLESGTYNEQFF.